These 10 T cell receptor beta chains came from one sample sequenced in a study of long-term antiretroviral therapy in people with HIV. The assay, immunoSEQ v3.0, was run at survey level. The assay was immunoSEQ multiplex PCR, and TCRdb's table has in-frame clones only and misses some. The sample includes about 30,000 clones, approximately 87% of them seen just once. Sequences were derived from unsorted PBMCs, sampled 0.5 years after starting antiretroviral therapy. These receptors were obtained from a woman aged 18-29 years with HIV.

The CDR3, as DNA: TGTGCCAGCAGTCTCAAGGGGACAGGCTCCTACGAGCAGTACTTC. Protein: CASSLKGTGSYEQYF. The chain links TRBV27 to TRBJ2-7, with 8 bases fitting TRBD1. The CDR3 is made up of 15 amino acids. CDR1 and CDR2 (germline): MNHEY, SMNVEV (reference sequence). V gave up 5 bases and J gave up 0 bases; unmatched junction bases: 6.

This sequence joins TRBV15 and TRBJ2-1; 8 bases map to TRBD2. With 8 bases clipped from V and 3 bases from J, the junction kept 18 bases outside the gene matches. The CDR3 is 18 amino acids. Looked up from germline, CDR1 is LNHNV and CDR2 is YYDKDF (reference sequence). CDR3 sequence (DNA): TGTGCCACCTCCCGGGGGGGTAGCGGGGCTCCTTTCTACAATGAGCAGTTCTTC. This encodes CATSRGGSGAPFYNEQFF.

V usage is TRBV7-8 and J usage is TRBJ2-3, with no clear D. The V end lost 1 base, the J end lost 7 bases, and 15 bases lay between the germline ends. The V gene's germline CDR1 is SGHVS and CDR2 FQNEAQ. There are 15 residues in the CDR3. This CDR3 reads CASSLENGILYTQYF. The CDR3 region has the DNA TGTGCCAGCAGCTTAGAAAACGGAATCCTTTATACGCAGTATTTT.

The J gene is TRBJ1-1, the V gene TRBV7-9; a possible D gene is TRBD1 (6 bases). Trimming took off 8 bases at V and 6 bases at J, with 22 bases between the two ends. CDR3 size: 15 residues. Germline V gene lookup returns CDR1 SEHNR and CDR2 FQNEAQ (reference sequence). The DNA for the CDR3 is TGTGCCAGCCAAACATCTGGGAGGGGGGTGGCTGAAGCTTTCTTT. Translating gives CASQTSGRGVAEAFF.

The J gene is TRBJ2-2, the V gene TRBV7-2, with TRBD2 identical over 7 bases. Germline V gene data show CDR1 as SGHTA and CDR2 as FQGNSA. There are 18 residues in the CDR3. The V gene end was trimmed by 0 bases and the J gene end by 1 base; junction bases not matched to a gene: 8. The CDR3 is CASSLARRASGNTGELFF. In nucleotides, the CDR3 is TGTGCCAGCAGCTTAGCGAGGAGGGCTAGCGGGAACACCGGGGAGCTGTTTTTT.

The chain couples TRBV4-3 to TRBJ1-3, with D maybe TRBD1 (5 bases). This CDR3 contains 15 residues. Trimming took 0 bases from V and 8 from J, leaving 14 bases between them. The V gene's germline CDR1 is LGHNA and CDR2 YSLEER. The CDR3 coding sequence is TGCGCCAGCAGCCAAGATTACGAGGGGCAGGACACCATATATTTT. This encodes CASSQDYEGQDTIYF.

V and J are TRBV28 and TRBJ2-7; D possibly corresponds to TRBD1 (7 bases). The V and J ends lost 7 bases and 12 bases respectively, with 25 bases between them. This CDR3 contains 14 residues. CDR1 is MDHEN, CDR2 SYDVKM, per germline. The CDR3 loop reads CASILGQAVGGLYF. CDR3 in DNA: TGTGCCAGCATCCTCGGACAGGCTGTTGGGGGACTGTACTTC.

The chain employs TRBV11-2 and TRBJ2-3; D is ambiguous. CDR1 is SGHAT and CDR2 is FQNNGV in the germline V gene. Trimming took 0 bases from V and 0 from J, leaving 4 bases between them. The CDR3 is 14 residues long. The CDR3 bases are TGTGCCAGCAGCTTAGAGGGTAGCACAGATACGCAGTATTTT. Protein product: CASSLEGSTDTQYF.

This sequence joins TRBV5-6 and TRBJ2-4; weak D call: TRBD1 (5 bases). Trimming left V 1 base short and J 8 bases short, with 10 bases between. The CDR3 totals 13 residues. CDR1 and CDR2 from the germline V gene are SGHDT and YYEEEE. The CDR3 loop is CASSLRQMDIQYF. CDR3 DNA: TGTGCCAGCAGCTTGCGACAGATGGACATTCAGTACTTC. The full variable domain, in which reference TRBV5-6 and TRBJ2-4 provide the parts outside the CDR3, is DAGVTQSPTHLIKTRGQQVTLRCSPKSGHDTVSWYQQALGQGPQFIFQYYEEEERQRGNFPDRFSGHQFPNYSSELNVNALLLGDSALYLCASSLRQMDIQYFGAGTRLSVL.

The V call is TRBV6-4, the J call TRBJ2-3; a weak D match, TRBD1 (6 bases). V dropped 4 bases and J dropped 1 base, with 9 bases sitting between them. The CDR3 extends over 14 amino acids. Germline V gene sequence: CDR1 MRHNA, CDR2 SNTAGT. In nucleotides, the CDR3 is TGTGCCAGCAGTGTTGAGGGGGGCACAGATACGCAGTATTTT. Translation: CASSVEGGTDTQYF.